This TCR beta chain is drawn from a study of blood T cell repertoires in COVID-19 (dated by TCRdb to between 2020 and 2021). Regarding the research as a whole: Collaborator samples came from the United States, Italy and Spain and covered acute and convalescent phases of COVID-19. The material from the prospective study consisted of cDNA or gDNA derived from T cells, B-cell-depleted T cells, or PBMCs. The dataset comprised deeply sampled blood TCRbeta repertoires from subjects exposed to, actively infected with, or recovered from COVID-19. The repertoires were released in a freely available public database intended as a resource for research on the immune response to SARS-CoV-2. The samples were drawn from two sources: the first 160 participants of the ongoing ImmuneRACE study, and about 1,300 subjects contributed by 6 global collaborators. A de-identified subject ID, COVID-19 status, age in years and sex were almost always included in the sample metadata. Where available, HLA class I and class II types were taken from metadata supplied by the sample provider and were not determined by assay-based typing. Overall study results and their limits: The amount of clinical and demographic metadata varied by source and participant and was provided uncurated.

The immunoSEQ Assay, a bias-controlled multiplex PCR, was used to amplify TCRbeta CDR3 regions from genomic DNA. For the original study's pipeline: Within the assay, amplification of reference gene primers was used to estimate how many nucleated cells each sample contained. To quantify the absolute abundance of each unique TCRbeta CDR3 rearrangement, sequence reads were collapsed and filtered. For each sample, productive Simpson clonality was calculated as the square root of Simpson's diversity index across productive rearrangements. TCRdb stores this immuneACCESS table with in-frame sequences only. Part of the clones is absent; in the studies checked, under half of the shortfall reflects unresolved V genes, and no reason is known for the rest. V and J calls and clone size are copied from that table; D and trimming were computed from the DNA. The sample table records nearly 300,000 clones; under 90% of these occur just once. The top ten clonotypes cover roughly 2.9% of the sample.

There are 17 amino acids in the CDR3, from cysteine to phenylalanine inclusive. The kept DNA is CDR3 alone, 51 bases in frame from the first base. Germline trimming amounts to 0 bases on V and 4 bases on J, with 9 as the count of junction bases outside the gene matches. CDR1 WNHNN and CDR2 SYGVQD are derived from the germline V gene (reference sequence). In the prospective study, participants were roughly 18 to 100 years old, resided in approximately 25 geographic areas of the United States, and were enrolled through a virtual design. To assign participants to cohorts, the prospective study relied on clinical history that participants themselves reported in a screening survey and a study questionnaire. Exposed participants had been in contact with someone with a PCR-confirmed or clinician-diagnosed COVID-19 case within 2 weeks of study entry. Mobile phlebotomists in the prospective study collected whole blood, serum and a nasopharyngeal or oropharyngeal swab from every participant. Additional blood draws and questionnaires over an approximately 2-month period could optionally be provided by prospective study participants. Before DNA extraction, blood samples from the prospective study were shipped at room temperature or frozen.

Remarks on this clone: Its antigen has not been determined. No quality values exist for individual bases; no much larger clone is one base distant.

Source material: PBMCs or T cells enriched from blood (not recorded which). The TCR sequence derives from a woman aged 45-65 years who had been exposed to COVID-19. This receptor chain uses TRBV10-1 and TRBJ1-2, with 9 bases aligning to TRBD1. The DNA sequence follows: TGCGCCAGCAGTGAGTCGGAACAGGGGGCTCCTTTCTATGGCTACACCTTC. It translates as CASSESEQGAPFYGYTF.